Here is one TCR beta chain with its context. This clone has just one count. It lacks a known antigen. No clone much larger than this one lies a single base away; base qualities are absent. This sample is drawn from a study of IL-17A CD8 T cells in psoriatic arthritis synovium. In terms of the full investigation: The goal of the study was to define the phenotype, molecular profile and function of synovial IL-17A+CD8+ T cells in psoriatic arthritis pathogenesis. Study-wide conclusions, independent of this receptor: Only three patients were covered by TCR sequencing, and this limited sample size was acknowledged by the authors. Although most synovial CD8+ subsets stayed polyclonal, some individual clones made up over 4.5% of the repertoire. Cells were obtained from synovial fluid rather than synovial tissue, because no psoriatic arthritis synovial tissue samples were available. In a couple of patients, many Tc17 clones were shared with the synovial Tc1 population, giving Morisita overlap indices above 0.75.

CD3+ T cells, isolated magnetically, got 1.5 hours of stimulation with PMA and ionomycin and were then labeled using IL-17A and IFNgamma cytokine secretion assays. Synovial fluid effusions were aspirated from actively inflamed joints of psoriatic arthritis patients. For each patient, synovial fluid served as the source from which three memory CD8+ T cell populations were isolated by sorting: Tc1 cells (IL-17A-IFNgamma+), Tc17 cells (IL-17A+) and the bulk memory fraction, allowing their TCR repertoires to be compared. Psoriatic arthritis patients met the Classification of Psoriatic Arthritis Study Group (CASPAR) criteria. Cells secreting cytokines were also stained with a viability dye and with anti-CD3, CD8, CD14 and CD4 antibodies, then sorted on a BD FACSAria. In a few patients with psoriatic arthritis, sorted CD8+ T cell subsets from synovial fluid were put through TCRbeta sequencing. After isolation with Lymphoprep, synovial fluid mononuclear cells were cryopreserved in liquid nitrogen until use. Around 50% fetal calf serum and around 9.9% dimethyl sulfoxide were contained in the cryopreservation medium.

After DNA extraction (Qiagen), TCRbeta V-D-J rearrangements underwent bias-controlled amplification and then high-throughput sequencing (immunoSEQ; Adaptive Biotech). Turning to the authors' computational methods: The immunoSEQ Analyzer platform was used to analyze productive sequences at the sequence level. Clonality was computed as 1 minus Pielou's evenness, ranging from 0 (highly polyclonal) to 1 (monoclonal). Repertoire overlap between subsets was quantified with the Morisita index, from 0 (no similarity) to 1 (complete similarity). TCRdb obtained this table from immuneACCESS and retained in-frame rearrangements with V and J assigned. These tables miss some clones; where compared with another copy, unresolved V genes account for less than half of the shortfall, and the remainder is unexplained. The DNA was the basis for D and trimming; V, J and clone size are from that table. In all, the sample holds about 2,200 clones, and roughly 76% of those were seen once. The ten largest clones represent more than 12% of the sample.

The source of this sequence is a human donor with psoriatic arthritis. Source material: IFN-gamma+ CD8+ T cells from synovial fluid. Taken with the paper, the label for cell subset or site translates to: IL-17A-IFNgamma+ memory CD8+ (Tc1) cells.

The sequence in DNA is TGCGCCAGCAGTCCCACAGGGGACGAGCAGTACTTC. It translates to CASSPTGDEQYF. The chain couples TRBV4-1 to TRBJ2-7, with 7 bases in between that match TRBD1. V is cut back by 6 bases and J by 5 bases, with 4 bases in the junction unmatched. The CDR3 starts with the cysteine, ends with the phenylalanine, and has 12 residues. The read is trimmed to its CDR3 DNA, 36 bases read in frame from base 1. CDR1 is given as MGHRA and CDR2 as YSYEKL, both from the germline V gene.